This is a list of T cell receptor beta chains from one sample in a study of T cell repertoires in cytomegalovirus infection. TCRdb used MiXCR to reprocess the reads, holding one entry per CDR3 protein. The table shows about 400,000 distinct CDR3 sequences, with 34% occurring only once. Their antigens are not known. This material consisted of cultured PBMCs, taken from culture after CMV antigen stimulation. The receptors derive from a human donor in good health (CMV status not recorded). Some clones in this sample may be carry-over from other donors' samples. Each CDR3 is given with its conserved first and last residue. The D gene is left open where the match is weak. Expanded clones get a size class; other rows say once, few or many, or leave the size out.

>TRBV20-1|TRBJ2-1|-|-
CSASMAGLNNEQFF
TGCAGTGCTAGTATGGCGGGATTGAACAATGAGCAGTTCTTC
>TRBV9|TRBJ2-1|-|-
CASSVSGVGYNEQFF
TGTGCCAGCAGCGTATCGGGAGTAGGCTACAATGAGCAGTTCTTC
>TRBV28|TRBJ1-1|-|once
CASRARAPNLNTEAFF
TGTGCCAGCAGAGCCCGGGCCCCTAACCTGAACACTGAAGCTTTCTTT
>TRBV6-6|TRBJ2-3|TRBD1|-
CASYRGHTDTQYF
TGTGCCAGCTACAGGGGTCACACAGATACGCAGTATTTT
>TRBV30|TRBJ1-1|-|-
CAWSVVMNTEAFF
TGTGCCTGGAGTGTAGTAATGAACACTGAAGCTTTCTTT
>TRBV4-1|TRBJ1-1|-|-
CASSDWSMGGTEAFF
TGCGCCAGCAGCGACTGGAGCATGGGGGGCACTGAAGCTTTCTTT
>TRBV4-1|TRBJ2-3|-|-
CASSQDGGGSTDTQYF
TGCGCCAGCAGCCAAGATGGCGGGGGCAGCACAGATACGCAGTATTTT
>TRBV7-2|TRBJ2-3|TRBD2|-
CASSRMTSGRWADTQYF
TGTGCCAGCAGCCGAATGACTAGCGGGAGATGGGCAGATACGCAGTATTTT
>TRBV19|TRBJ2-2|-|many
CASSVTSMAGELFF
TGTGCCAGTAGTGTTACTAGCATGGCCGGGGAGCTGTTTTTT
>TRBV11-3|TRBJ2-1|TRBD1|-
CASSLEGRDRGDEQFF
TGTGCCAGCAGCTTAGAGGGGAGGGACAGGGGCGATGAGCAGTTCTTC
>TRBV5-6|TRBJ1-1|-|-
CASSSRVNTEAFF
TGTGCCAGCAGCTCCAGGGTGAACACTGAAGCTTTCTTT
>TRBV12-3/TRBV12-4|TRBJ2-7|-|-
CASSFGQPDSYEQYF
TGTGCCAGCAGTTTTGGGCAGCCAGACTCCTACGAGCAGTACTTC
>TRBV7-2|TRBJ1-1|TRBD1|-
CASSYRDRRTEAFF
TGTGCCAGCAGCTACCGGGACAGACGAACTGAAGCTTTCTTT
>TRBV12-5|TRBJ2-2|TRBD2|many
CASGPPWEGTPNTGELFF
TGTGCTAGTGGTCCACCTTGGGAGGGGACCCCGAACACCGGGGAGCTGTTTTTT
>TRBV7-2|TRBJ2-5|-|few
CASSVRQSDKETQYF
TGTGCCAGCAGCGTCCGACAGTCTGACAAAGAGACCCAGTACTTC
>TRBV6-1|TRBJ2-1|TRBD2|few
CASSYGTSGRNDEQFF
TGTGCCAGCAGCTACGGGACTAGCGGGAGGAATGATGAGCAGTTCTTC
>TRBV6-2/TRBV6-3|TRBJ1-5|TRBD1|-
CASSYLPDRANQPQHF
TGTGCCAGCAGTTACCTTCCGGACAGGGCAAATCAGCCCCAGCATTTT
>TRBV11-3|TRBJ2-5|-|few
CASSLGRSGRETQYF
TGTGCCAGCAGCTTAGGAAGATCGGGGAGAGAGACCCAGTACTTC
>TRBV28|TRBJ2-1|TRBD2|-
CASSRGLAGAYNEQFF
TGTGCCAGCAGTCGCGGACTAGCGGGGGCCTACAATGAGCAGTTCTTC
>TRBV7-2|TRBJ2-1|TRBD2|many
CASSFGTSGASYNEQFF
TGTGCCAGCAGCTTCGGGACTAGCGGAGCTAGTTACAATGAGCAGTTCTTC
>TRBV19|TRBJ1-6|-|-
CASSDRRYNSPLHF
TGTGCCAGTAGTGATCGAAGGTATAATTCACCCCTCCACTTT
>TRBV29-1|TRBJ2-1|-|-
CSVDGVSGTDNEQFF
TGCAGCGTTGACGGGGTTAGTGGGACCGACAATGAGCAGTTCTTC
>TRBV12-3/TRBV12-4|TRBJ1-5|TRBD1|-
CASSFPGQGSFQHF
TGTGCCAGCAGTTTTCCGGGACAGGGTAGTTTCCAGCATTTT
>TRBV4-3|TRBJ1-2|-|few
CASSQGRGQVYGYTF
TGCGCCAGCAGCCAAGGGCGGGGGCAGGTCTATGGCTACACCTTC